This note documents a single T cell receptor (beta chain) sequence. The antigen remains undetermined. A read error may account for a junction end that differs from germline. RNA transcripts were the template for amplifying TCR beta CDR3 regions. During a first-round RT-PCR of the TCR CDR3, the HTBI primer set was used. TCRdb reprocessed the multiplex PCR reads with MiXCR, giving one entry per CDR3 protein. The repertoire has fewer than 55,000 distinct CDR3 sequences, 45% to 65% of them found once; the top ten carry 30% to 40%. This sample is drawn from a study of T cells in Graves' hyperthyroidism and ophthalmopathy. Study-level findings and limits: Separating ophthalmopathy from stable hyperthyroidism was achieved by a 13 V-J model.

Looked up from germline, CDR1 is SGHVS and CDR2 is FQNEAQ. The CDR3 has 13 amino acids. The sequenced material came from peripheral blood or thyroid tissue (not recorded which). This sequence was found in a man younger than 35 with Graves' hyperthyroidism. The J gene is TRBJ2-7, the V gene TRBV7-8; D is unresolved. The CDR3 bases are TGTGCCAGCAGCTTAACGGTCCGATACGGGCAGTACTTC. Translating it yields CASSLTVRYGQYF.